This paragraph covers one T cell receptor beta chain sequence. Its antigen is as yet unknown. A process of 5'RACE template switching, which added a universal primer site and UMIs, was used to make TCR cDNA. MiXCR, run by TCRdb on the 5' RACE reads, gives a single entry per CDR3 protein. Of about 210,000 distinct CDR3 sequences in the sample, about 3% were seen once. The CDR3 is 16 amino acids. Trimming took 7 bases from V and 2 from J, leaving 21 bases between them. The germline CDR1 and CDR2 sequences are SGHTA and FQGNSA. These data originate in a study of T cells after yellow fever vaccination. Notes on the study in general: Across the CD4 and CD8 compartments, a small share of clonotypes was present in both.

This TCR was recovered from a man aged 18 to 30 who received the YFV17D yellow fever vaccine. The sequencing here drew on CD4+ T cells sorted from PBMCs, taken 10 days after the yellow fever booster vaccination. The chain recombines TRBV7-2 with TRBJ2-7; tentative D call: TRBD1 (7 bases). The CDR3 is CASTLRRGTATYEQYF. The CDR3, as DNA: TGTGCCAGCACCCTCAGACGGGGGACAGCCACCTACGAGCAGTACTTC.